One and the same sample provided the 17 T cell receptor beta chains below, sequenced in a study of blood T cell repertoires in COVID-19. Profiled with immunoSEQ multiplex PCR; TCRdb holds only in-frame clones, not every one. The sample records around 190,000 clones, 86% being singletons. Sequences were obtained from PBMCs or T cells enriched from blood (not recorded which). The source is a man aged 35-49 years with acute COVID-19.

Only one count was recorded for this clone. The chain links TRBV11-2 to TRBJ2-1; perhaps TRBD2 as D (5 bases). The V gene's germline CDR1 is SGHAT and CDR2 FQNNGV. CDR3 length: 14 residues. V lost 4 bases, J lost 6 bases, and 13 bases lay in between. The CDR3 sequence: CASSSLRERNEQFF. The CDR3 DNA reads as TGTGCCAGCAGCTCGCTGAGGGAGCGCAATGAGCAGTTCTTC. Filled out from reference TRBV11-2 and TRBJ2-1, the complete variable domain reads EAGVAQSPRYKIIEKRQSVAFWCNPISGHATLYWYQQILGQGPKLLIQFQNNGVVDDSQLPKDRFSAERLKGVDSTLKIQPAKLEDSAVYLCASSSLRERNEQFFGPGTRLTVL.

V is TRBV2 and J is TRBJ1-1; D perhaps matches TRBD1 (6 bases). V lost 7 bases and J lost 5, with 14 bases in between. This CDR3 is built from 13 residues. Looked up from germline, CDR1 is SNHLY and CDR2 is FYNNEI. CDR3 protein: CASKTGGRTEAFF. The CDR3, as DNA: TGTGCCAGCAAAACCGGGGGGCGAACTGAAGCTTTCTTT.

The chain carries TRBV6-5 and TRBJ1-3; TRBD1 matches at 9 bases. The ends lost 2 bases at V and 2 bases at J; junction bases unmatched: 4. The germline CDR1 and CDR2 sequences are MNHEY and SVGAGI. This CDR3 is built from 16 residues. CDR3 in amino acids: CASSYPQGATGNTIYF. The CDR3 nucleotides read TGTGCCAGCAGTTACCCACAGGGGGCGACTGGAAACACCATATATTTT.

The V call is TRBV7-9, the J call TRBJ2-2, with TRBD2 as a possible D gene (6 bases). The CDR3 covers 14 residues. The germline CDR1 and CDR2 sequences are SEHNR and FQNEAQ (reference sequence). V shed 5 bases and J shed 4 bases, with 11 bases lying between them. This CDR3 is CASSGGLFTGELFF. The CDR3 nucleotides are TGTGCCAGCAGCGGGGGACTCTTCACCGGGGAGCTGTTTTTT.

The chain joins TRBV6-5 to TRBJ2-5; weak D call: TRBD2 (6 bases). Per the germline V gene, CDR1 is MNHEY and CDR2 is SVGAGI. This CDR3 is built from 12 residues. V lost 7 bases, J lost 7 bases, and 13 bases lay in between. CDR3 in amino acids: CASKAAEGTQYF. CDR3 DNA sequence: TGTGCCAGCAAGGCAGCGGAGGGGACCCAGTACTTC.

The genes are TRBV27 and TRBJ1-6; D is unresolved. V lost 2 bases and J 7 bases, leaving 9 bases between the germline ends. Germline-derived CDR1 and CDR2 are MNHEY and SMNVEV (reference sequence). The CDR3 is 14 amino acids. The DNA for the CDR3 is TGTGCCAGCAGTTTACTTTCCGAGAATTCACCCCTCCACTTT. Amino acid sequence: CASSLLSENSPLHF.

The gene calls are TRBV4-1 and TRBJ2-1, with a possible D match to TRBD2 (7 bases). The CDR3 contains 17 residues. Germline assignment: CDR1 MGHRA and CDR2 YSYEKL. V was shortened by 0 bases and J by 5 bases, with 17 bases between the two germline ends. As DNA, the CDR3 is TGCGCCAGCAGCCAAGATGAGGGGGGGAGGACACACAATGAGCAGTTCTTC. It translates to CASSQDEGGRTHNEQFF.

This clone was seen a few times. The chain uses TRBV27 and TRBJ2-7; D might be TRBD1 (7 bases). This CDR3 spans 15 amino acids. Germline-derived CDR1 and CDR2 are MNHEY and SMNVEV (reference sequence). With 2 bases removed from V and 6 bases from J, the gap between germline ends came to 17 bases. The CDR3 region is CASSLVGRGVREQYF. The CDR3 DNA follows: TGTGCCAGCAGTTTAGTAGGCAGGGGGGTCCGCGAGCAGTACTTC.

The V gene is TRBV5-4, the J gene TRBJ1-3; D ambiguous. Trimming stripped 4 bases from V and 0 bases from J, with 8 bases between. Germline CDR1 is SGHNT and CDR2 is YYREEE (reference sequence). This CDR3 spans 14 amino acids. The CDR3 DNA reads as TGTGCCAGCAGCCTAAGTCTCTCTGGAAACACCATATATTTT. Translation gives CASSLSLSGNTIYF. The entire variable domain, with the rest obtained from reference TRBV5-4 and TRBJ1-3, is as follows: ETGVTQSPTHLIKTRGQQVTLRCSSQSGHNTVSWYQQALGQGPQFIFQYYREEENGRGNFPPRFSGLQFPNYSSELNVNALELDDSALYLCASSLSLSGNTIYFGEGSWLTVV.

The chain links TRBV10-3 to TRBJ2-7; the D gene is possibly TRBD2 (6 bases). V shed 4 bases and J shed 5 bases, with 18 bases lying between them. Germline assignment: CDR1 ENHRY and CDR2 SYGVKD. The CDR3 spans 15 residues. The CDR3 coding sequence is TGTGCCATCAGTGCCCCGTATCGGGAGCGCCACGAGCAGTACTTC. This sequence encodes CAISAPYRERHEQYF.

The genes are TRBV9 and TRBJ2-1; 9 bases line up with TRBD2. Germline V lookup: CDR1 SGDLS, CDR2 YYNGEE. Trimming at V came to 5 bases and at J to 5 bases, leaving 11 bases not matched to a gene. The CDR3 loop spans 16 amino acids. The CDR3 DNA reads as TGTGCCAGCAGTCATAATGTCAGGACTAGCGACAATGAGCAGTTCTTC. It specifies CASSHNVRTSDNEQFF.

The gene calls are TRBV2 and TRBJ2-7, with 11 bases that match TRBD2. V lost 8 bases, J lost 4 bases, and 10 bases stayed unmatched. The germline V gene has CDR1 SNHLY and CDR2 FYNNEI. The CDR3 covers 15 residues. In nucleotides, the CDR3 is TGTGCCAGCCAGCGTGCCGGGACTAGCGGATACGAGCAGTACTTC. Translating gives CASQRAGTSGYEQYF.

V gene TRBV5-6 combines with J gene TRBJ1-3, with D uncertain. V lost 3 bases, J lost 6 bases, and 19 bases lay in between. The CDR3 has 16 residues. Germline CDR1 and CDR2: SGHDT and YYEEEE. This CDR3 reads CASSSRLEGHVNTIYF. As DNA, the CDR3 is TGTGCCAGCAGCTCTAGATTGGAGGGCCACGTAAACACCATATATTTT. The full variable domain, with the rest looked up from reference TRBV5-6 and TRBJ1-3, is DAGVTQSPTHLIKTRGQQVTLRCSPKSGHDTVSWYQQALGQGPQFIFQYYEEEERQRGNFPDRFSGHQFPNYSSELNVNALLLGDSALYLCASSSRLEGHVNTIYFGEGSWLTVV.

The chain joins TRBV29-1 to TRBJ2-3, with unresolved D. Germline CDR1 is SQVTM and CDR2 is ANQGSEA. The CDR3 totals 13 residues. The V end lost 1 base, the J end lost 1 base, and 6 bases lay between the germline ends. Here the CDR3 DNA reads TGCAGCGTTGAAGGGGCCCGCACAGATACGCAGTATTTT. Its translation is CSVEGARTDTQYF.

This chain joins TRBV6-6 and TRBJ1-5, with 7 positions matching TRBD1. CDR3 length: 15 amino acids. V shed 2 bases and J 7 bases; nucleotides not matched to a gene: 8. CDR1 MNHNY and CDR2 SVGAGI come from the germline V gene (reference sequence). This chain's CDR3 is CASSYGDRENQPQHF. The CDR3 nucleotides are TGTGCCAGCAGTTACGGAGACAGGGAAAACCAGCCCCAGCATTTT.

The chain joins TRBV9 to TRBJ2-3, with 11 positions matching TRBD2. The V gene's germline CDR1 is SGDLS and CDR2 YYNGEE. The CDR3 is 15 residues long. V lost 3 bases and J lost 3; bases outside the gene matches: 3. CDR3 amino acids: CASSARTSGTDTQYF. For the CDR3, the DNA is TGTGCCAGCAGCGCCCGGACTAGCGGGACAGATACGCAGTATTTT.

The chain combines TRBV11-3 with TRBJ1-1, with TRBD1 identical over 7 bases. With 3 bases clipped from V and 0 bases from J, the junction kept 13 bases outside the gene matches. The CDR3 is 18 residues long. The V gene's germline CDR1 is SGHNT and CDR2 YENEEA. CDR3 loop: CASSFPWAHRGVNTEAFF. CDR3 in DNA: TGTGCCAGCAGCTTCCCGTGGGCCCACAGGGGCGTGAACACTGAAGCTTTCTTT.